This entry lists 2 T cell receptor beta chains sequenced from one sample in a study of T-cell reconstitution after alpha-beta-depleted transplantation in children. Unique molecular identifiers were built into the TCRbeta library. TCRdb independently ran MiXCR on the PCR reads; one entry per CDR3 protein. This sample has some 500,000 distinct CDR3 sequences; about 18% occur once, and the top ten carry roughly 3.3%. The input for sequencing was PBMCs from the stem cell graft donor, taken from the stem cell graft. The receptors stem from a human donor who donated a stem cell graft to a child with acute lymphoblastic leukemia.

This clonotype has a handful of counts. The chain is built from TRBV3-1 and TRBJ2-1, with 8 positions matching TRBD2. Germline values: CDR1 LGHDT, CDR2 YNNKEL (reference sequence). V dropped 4 bases and J dropped 9; count of bases not matched to a gene: 11. CDR3 length equals 15 residues. CDR3 DNA: TGTGCCAGCAGCCGGGGGAGCGGGAGTCTAACTGAGCAGTTCTTC. Residues: CASSRGSGSLTEQFF.

This clonotype was detected a few times. The chain combines TRBV6-2 or TRBV6-3 with TRBJ2-3; maybe TRBD2 (5 bases). The CDR3 loop spans 15 amino acids. Germline CDR1 reads MNHEY; CDR2 reads SVGEGT. V lost 8 bases and J 1 base, leaving 16 bases between the germline ends. The CDR3 sequence is CASERDSRGTDTQYF. As DNA, the CDR3 is TGTGCCAGCGAACGGGATTCCCGGGGCACAGATACGCAGTATTTT.